These T cell receptor beta chains were read from a single sample in a study of identical twins. TCRdb reanalysed the 5' RACE reads using MiXCR and keeps one entry per CDR3 protein. The table records 690,000 or so distinct CDR3 sequences, 8.6% of them present only once. These same data were also listed under a study on yellow fever vaccine responses in identical twins.

The sequencing sample was made of PBMCs. Source of these receptors: a woman aged 18-29 years in good health. Each CDR3 is given with its conserved first and last residue. Fields, in order: clone size, V gene, D gene, J gene, CDR3 protein, CDR3 DNA. A D gene is named only where the DNA matches it firmly. Expanded clones get a size class; other rows say once, few or many, or leave the size out.

many,TRBV29-1,.,TRBJ2-5,CSVELVLGQETQYF,TGCAGCGTTGAACTAGTCCTGGGCCAAGAGACCCAGTACTTC
many,TRBV12-3/TRBV12-4,TRBD1,TRBJ1-6,CASRPTGILSPLHF,TGTGCCAGCAGACCGACAGGGATTTTGTCACCCCTCCACTTT
few,TRBV27,.,TRBJ2-3,CASSSGPPGTDTQYF,TGTGCCAGCAGTTCAGGGCCCCCCGGGACAGATACGCAGTATTTT
many,TRBV24-1,TRBD2,TRBJ2-1,CATSDGLAGVYNEQFF,TGTGCCACCAGTGACGGTTTAGCGGGGGTATACAATGAGCAGTTCTTC
.,TRBV3-1,.,TRBJ1-1,CASSHGGPNTEAFF,TGTGCCAGCAGCCACGGTGGCCCGAACACTGAAGCTTTCTTT
.,TRBV27,TRBD1,TRBJ1-1,CASSYRGVNTEAFF,TGTGCCAGCAGTTACAGGGGGGTGAACACTGAAGCTTTCTTT
many,TRBV12-3/TRBV12-4,.,TRBJ1-2,CASSLIRAGGYTF,TGTGCCAGCAGTTTAATCCGGGCCGGAGGCTACACCTTC
.,TRBV7-6,.,TRBJ1-1,CASSNTFSGTFNTEAFF,TGTGCCAGCAGCAACACATTTAGCGGGACCTTCAACACTGAAGCTTTCTTT
many,TRBV6-1,.,TRBJ2-7,CASSTPGGYEQYF,TGTGCCAGCAGTACCCCGGGTGGGTACGAGCAGTACTTC
few,TRBV20-1,.,TRBJ1-2,CSPGWDGYYGYTF,TGCAGTCCTGGATGGGACGGCTACTATGGCTACACCTTC
many,TRBV5-1,TRBD2,TRBJ2-2,CASSFTSGEFTGELFF,TGCGCCAGCAGCTTCACTAGCGGGGAGTTCACCGGGGAGCTGTTTTTT
few,TRBV5-4,.,TRBJ2-5,CASSLDTIQETQYF,TGTGCCAGCAGCTTGGACACCATTCAAGAGACCCAGTACTTC
few,TRBV29-1,.,TRBJ1-1,CSVSFTDDEAFF,TGCAGCGTTTCGTTCACAGACGATGAAGCTTTCTTT
few,TRBV7-9,.,TRBJ2-3,CASSLEAETDTQYF,TGTGCCAGCAGCTTAGAGGCAGAAACAGATACGCAGTATTTT
few,TRBV28,TRBD1,TRBJ2-7,CASSYPGTGSEYEQYF,TGTGCCAGCAGTTACCCTGGGACAGGGTCGGAATACGAGCAGTACTTC
few,TRBV5-1,.,TRBJ2-7,CASSIGREQYF,TGCGCCAGCAGCATTGGACGTGAGCAGTACTTC
few,TRBV2,TRBD1,TRBJ1-5,CASSGGTGANQPQHF,TGTGCCAGCAGTGGCGGGACAGGGGCGAATCAGCCCCAGCATTTT
.,TRBV25-1,TRBD1,TRBJ2-5,CASSRDRNGETQYF,TGTGCCAGCAGTCGGGACAGAAACGGGGAGACCCAGTACTTC
.,TRBV6-1,.,TRBJ1-1,CASSEVVKAFF,TGTGCCAGCAGTGAAGTGGTGAAAGCTTTCTTT
.,TRBV29-1,.,TRBJ1-2,CSVEEEGTNYGYTF,TGCAGCGTTGAAGAGGAGGGGACTAACTATGGCTACACCTTC
few,TRBV3-1,.,TRBJ2-4,CASSRYNPSKNIQYF,TGTGCCAGCAGCAGATACAATCCTTCCAAAAACATTCAGTACTTC
.,TRBV29-1,.,TRBJ2-5,CSCGSETQYF,TGCAGCTGCGGGTCCGAGACCCAGTACTTC
few,TRBV6-4,.,TRBJ2-2,CASSAAGTNTGELFF,TGTGCCAGCAGTGCCGCCGGGACCAACACCGGGGAGCTGTTTTTT
few,TRBV7-9,.,TRBJ2-6,CASSPPALRSGANVLTF,TGTGCCAGCAGCCCCCCCGCCTTACGCTCTGGGGCCAACGTCCTGACTTTC
.,TRBV12-3/TRBV12-4,TRBD1,TRBJ2-5,CASRAGGLETQYF,TGTGCCAGCCGCGCAGGGGGTCTAGAGACCCAGTACTTC
few,TRBV20-1,.,TRBJ1-2,CSAPQTVNYGYTF,TGCAGTGCTCCACAGACAGTAAACTATGGCTACACCTTC
.,TRBV5-1,TRBD2,TRBJ2-2,CASSFMVAGVHTGELFF,TGCGCCAGCAGCTTCATGGTAGCGGGAGTGCACACCGGGGAGCTGTTTTTT
.,TRBV7-2,.,TRBJ2-7,CASSLWVGDYEQYF,TGTGCCAGCAGCTTATGGGTGGGAGACTACGAGCAGTACTTC
few,TRBV2,.,TRBJ1-1,CASRGTRNTEAFF,TGTGCCAGCCGGGGGACGAGGAACACTGAAGCTTTCTTT
.,TRBV20-1,TRBD1,TRBJ1-6,CCASNPRTGNNSPLHF,TGCTGTGCTAGTAATCCTCGGACAGGGAATAATTCACCCCTCCACTTT
few,TRBV6-5,.,TRBJ2-5,CASGSRETQYF,TGTGCCAGCGGGAGCCGGGAGACCCAGTACTTC
.,TRBV7-8,.,TRBJ2-5,CASSYGQIQETQYF,TGTGCCAGCAGCTACGGACAGATTCAAGAGACCCAGTACTTC
few,TRBV15,TRBD1,TRBJ1-5,CATRAGTGNQPQHF,TGTGCCACCAGAGCCGGGACAGGAAATCAGCCCCAGCATTTT
.,TRBV28,.,TRBJ2-3,CASSLRIFSTDTQYF,TGTGCCAGCAGTTTAAGGATCTTTAGCACAGATACGCAGTATTTT
.,TRBV18,.,TRBJ2-2,CASSPMYPANTGELFF,TGTGCCAGCTCACCCATGTATCCCGCGAACACCGGGGAGCTGTTTTTT
.,TRBV4-3,.,TRBJ2-1,CASSQDPLRDFYNEQFF,TGCGCCAGCAGCCAAGATCCTCTCCGGGACTTCTACAATGAGCAGTTCTTC
.,TRBV29-1,.,TRBJ2-7,CSVSGVGGKPSYEQYF,TGCAGCGTTTCTGGTGTTGGCGGGAAACCCTCCTACGAGCAGTACTTC
many,TRBV28,.,TRBJ2-7,CASSDTLLSYEQYF,TGTGCCAGCTCGGACACTCTCTTGTCCTACGAGCAGTACTTC
many,TRBV12-3/TRBV12-4,.,TRBJ2-2,CASSFTRLGELFF,TGTGCCAGCAGTTTTACGCGTCTCGGGGAGCTGTTTTTT
few,TRBV15,.,TRBJ2-3,CATSRDGAGSTDTQYF,TGTGCCACCAGCAGAGATGGGGCGGGGAGCACAGATACGCAGTATTTT
few,TRBV6-1,.,TRBJ1-6,CASRGGPSYESPLHF,TGTGCCAGCAGGGGAGGGCCCTCGTATGAGTCACCCCTCCACTTT